This T cell receptor beta chain originates from a study of T cell responses to AZD1222 COVID-19 vaccine. Study as a whole: Analysis merged second doses at about 4 or about 12 weeks. Study conclusions and caveats: Baseline serology detected seropositivity in only six or seven AZD1222 recipients.

This CDR3 spans 14 amino acids. J gave up 3 bases and V 7 bases, and 6 bases lay outside the gene matches. Germline V gene data show CDR1 as SQVTM and CDR2 as ANQGSEA. Some clones are missing from TCRdb's copy, which holds only in-frame ones; the method was immunoSEQ multiplex PCR. The repertoire consists of about 180,000 clones, with approximately 90% occurring once and the leading ten covering approximately 3%. With regard to this clone: The target antigen is unknown.

This clonotype originated in an adult in good health. This rearrangement joins TRBV29-1 to TRBJ1-2; the match to TRBD1 covers 12 bases. The sample in question was peripheral blood, obtained on day 0 of AZD1222 vaccination. CDR3 DNA: TGCAGCGGGGGGACAGGGGGCAAGGACTATGGCTACACCTTC. This translates into CSGGTGGKDYGYTF.